This TCR beta chain was recorded in a study of shared clonotypes between healthy human individuals (TCRdb year 2020). Broadly, across the study: The cohort comprised a couple of women and three men aged 18 to 49 years. For each donor, CD4 naive and CD4 memory were each given three plates, CD8 naive was given two plates, and CD8 memory was given one plate. To estimate repertoire size and how much clonotypes are shared between individuals, the study performed deep sequencing of blood TCR repertoires from roughly five healthy adults. Libraries were prepared and TCR repertoires were sequenced by different laboratories using diverse techniques, in order to increase sequencing depth and limit assay-specific biases. Between about 0.8 and 9 billion PBMCs per donor were obtained by leukapheresis.

General study outcomes and caveats: Only blood was sampled, and tissue TCR repertoires likely differ from those in blood. Estimated clonotype richness was generally larger for naive than for memory subsets. The small number of donors limited the genetic and exposure-history diversity represented. Incomplete sequencing was indicated by rarefaction of sorted-subset datasets, despite the large sequencing depth. Compared with non-shared clonotypes, clonotypes shared by all four sorted-subset donors had higher generation probabilities. Sharing across several donors was observed for around 5% of naive CD4, over 3% of naive CD8, about 2.5% of memory CD4, and roughly 0.4% of memory CD8 clonotypes. Pairwise subsampling indicated that sequencing depth was expected to affect the degree of clonotype sharing among donors.

CD8 naive samples were CD45RO-negative cells positively selected for CCR7, giving a CD45RA+CCR7+ population that excluded TemRA cells. The donors were healthy, HIV-negative adults who had no recently reported acute infections or vaccinations. All donors were Caucasian adults living in Nashville, Tennessee, USA. After blood collection by leukapheresis, PBMCs were isolated using Ficoll-Histopaque density gradient centrifugation and then cryopreserved in the vapor phase of liquid nitrogen. Purity and quantity of every magnetically sorted T cell population were checked by analytical flow cytometry. Genomic DNA was isolated from each sorted fraction and quantified by UV absorbance on a Nanodrop 2000c. V lost 4 bases and J lost 8 bases, and the count of bases not matched to a germline gene is 10. From the germline V gene, CDR1 is SGHVS and CDR2 is FQNEAQ. There are 16 amino acids in the CDR3, from cysteine to phenylalanine inclusive. CDR3 DNA only is kept here, 48 bases in frame from base 1.

The sample holds one count of this clone. Which antigen it targets is not known. No base-level quality is on record; no much larger clone is a single base apart. TCR CDR3 regions were amplified from genomic DNA by multiplex PCR using the deep immunoSEQ assay. Extracted genomic DNA from each cell subset was distributed evenly across all wells of several immunoSEQ 96-well plates, and each plate was treated as a replicate. Each replicate PCR for sorted subsets received around 200 ng genomic DNA, equal to tens of thousands of T cell genomes. Purified libraries were measured with a Qubit 3.0 fluorometer, size-checked on a Bioanalyzer 2100, and measured again with the KAPA Library Quantification kit. Every immunoSEQ 96-well plate was sequenced on a dedicated single-read 150-cycle Illumina NextSeq 550 flow cell. In the original analysis: Because the immunoSEQ output held only junctional sequences and lacked quality scores, the filtering could not match the filtering applied to full-length reads. Sequences were annotated with PyIR, a Python wrapper for IgBLAST v1.9, and V/J genes and CDR3 were assigned using IMGT germline references. Reads were removed for weak V/J assignments (E-value above 1e-6), missing CDR3, stop codons, out-of-frame junctions, or ambiguous translated residues. V3J clonotypes were defined as sequences sharing an identical inferred V gene, J gene, and CDR3 amino acid sequence. Percentage overlap between repertoires was calculated by dividing the number of shared unique clonotypes by the size of the smaller repertoire. Richness of each repertoire was evaluated using RTK rarefaction, the Chao1 estimator, and Recon v2.1 estimates of unobserved clonotypes. Generation probabilities were computed with OLGA for all TCRbeta clonotypes obtained by the gDNA method from a handful of donors. The clones in this table, taken by TCRdb from immuneACCESS, are in-frame only. Not every clone is retained; where verified, under half of the shortfall comes from an unresolved V gene, and the cause of the rest is unknown. That table furnishes V, J and clone size, whereas the DNA furnished D and trimming. In this sample the table shows approximately 2,000,000 clones, 90% to 95% of which occur a single time. The ten largest clones represent 1.5% to 2% of the sample.

What was sequenced was naive CD8+ T cells from PBMCs. In light of the paper, this sample's cell subset or site label describes: CD45RA+CCR7+. The chain uses TRBV7-8 and TRBJ2-1; TRBD2 agrees with 11 junctional bases. The TCR originated in a young man in good health. Some clones in this sample may be carry-over from other donors' samples. The sequence in DNA is TGTGCCAGCAGCTCGCTACTAGCGGGAGTCTCCTATGAGCAGTTCTTC. Translated, this is CASSSLLAGVSYEQFF.